This TCR beta chain was recovered during a study of cytomegalovirus exposure and HLA in healthy donors. The V gene's germline CDR1 is SGHRS and CDR2 YFSETQ. V was cut by 3 bases and J by 5 bases, with 15 bases left in between. This CDR3 is 14 amino acids long. Study conclusions and caveats: A later analysis revealed that TCR association rates differed between HLA loci, peaking at DRB1 and bottoming out at HLA-C.

As regards this clone: Its antigen is unidentified.

Researchers ran the PCR with 60 Vbeta and 13 Jbeta primers. Libraries were prepared by immunoSEQ multiplex PCR; TCRdb keeps only in-frame clonotypes and omits some of them. The sample has 120,000 or so clones; 80% are singletons. The origin of this receptor is a male donor in good health and CMV-seronegative. The chain links TRBV5-1 to TRBJ2-7; D is possibly TRBD1 (6 bases). Sequencing input: PBMCs. This CDR3 reads CASSSRDTFDEQYF. The CDR3, as DNA: TGCGCCAGCAGCTCTCGGGACACCTTTGACGAGCAGTACTTC.